This T cell receptor beta chain comes out of a study of blood T cell repertoires in COVID-19. Looking at the study overall: The United States, Italy and Spain provided the acute and convalescent COVID-19 samples.

Trimming pared 2 bases from V and 4 bases from J, leaving 11 bases between. This CDR3 spans 15 amino acids. CDR1 and CDR2 from the germline V gene are MNHNY and SVGAGI (reference sequence). Libraries were prepared by immunoSEQ multiplex PCR; TCRdb keeps only in-frame clonotypes and omits some of them. The profile shows a few hundred thousand clones, under 85% of them singletons. The Seattle site enrolled patients during active infection and followed them longitudinally. Sequenced input: peripheral blood. This receptor was identified in a human donor with COVID-19, enrolled during active disease. The donor label of this sample is uncertain. The V call is TRBV6-6, the J call TRBJ1-4; no reliable D call. The CDR3 loop reads CASSYRQANNEKLFF. The CDR3 DNA reads TGTGCCAGCAGTTACAGGCAGGCCAATAATGAAAAACTGTTTTTT.